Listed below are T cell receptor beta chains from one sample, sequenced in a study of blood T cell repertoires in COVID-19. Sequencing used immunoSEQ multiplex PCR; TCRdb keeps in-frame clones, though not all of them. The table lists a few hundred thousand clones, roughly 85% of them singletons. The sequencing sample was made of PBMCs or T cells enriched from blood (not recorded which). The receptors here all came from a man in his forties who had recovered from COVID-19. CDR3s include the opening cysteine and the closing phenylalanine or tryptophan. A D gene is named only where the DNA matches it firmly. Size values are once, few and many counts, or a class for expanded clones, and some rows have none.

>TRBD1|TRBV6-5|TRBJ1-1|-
TGTGCCAGCATCCTGGGACAGGGAAACACTGAAGCTTTCTTT
CASILGQGNTEAFF
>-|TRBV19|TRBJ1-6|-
TGTGCCAGTAGTATTGCGGGGGTCCTCCAAAATAATTCACCCCTCCACTTT
CASSIAGVLQNNSPLHF
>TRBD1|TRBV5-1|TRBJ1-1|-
TGCGCCAGCAGCTTGACAGGGGTCAAAGTTGGGGACACTGAAGCTTTCTTT
CASSLTGVKVGDTEAFF
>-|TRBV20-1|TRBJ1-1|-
TGCAGTGCTAGTAGCGATACTCCCACTGAAGCTTTCTTT
CSASSDTPTEAFF
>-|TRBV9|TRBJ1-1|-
TGTGCCAGCACCGAAACGCTAGGTGGTGAAGCTTTCTTT
CASTETLGGEAFF
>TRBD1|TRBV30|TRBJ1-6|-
TGTGCCTGGAGTGTATCCAGGGGGCCCAATTCACCCCTCCACTTT
CAWSVSRGPNSPLHF
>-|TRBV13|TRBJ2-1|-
TGTGCCAGCAGCTTAGGTCTTTACAATGAGCAGTTCTTC
CASSLGLYNEQFF
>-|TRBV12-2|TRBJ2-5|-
TGTGCAAGTCGCTTACTAGCGGGAGGGGTTGAGGAAGAGACCCAGTACTTC
CASRLLAGGVEEETQYF
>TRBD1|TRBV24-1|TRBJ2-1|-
TGTGCCACCAGTGAAGGGACAGTATACAATGAGCAGTTCTTC
CATSEGTVYNEQFF
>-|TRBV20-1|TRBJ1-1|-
TGCAGTGCTAGTCTCCAGGGTAACACTGAAGCTTTCTTT
CSASLQGNTEAFF
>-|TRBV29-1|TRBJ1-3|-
TGCAGCGTTGGGAGACGTGACCTTTCCTCTGGAAACACCATATATTTT
CSVGRRDLSSGNTIYF
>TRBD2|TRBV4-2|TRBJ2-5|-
TGTGCCAGCAGCCAAGATTGGAGCGGGGAAGAGACCCAGTACTTC
CASSQDWSGEETQYF
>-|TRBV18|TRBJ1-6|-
TGTGCCAGCTCACCACAAACAAATAATTCACCCCTCCACTTT
CASSPQTNNSPLHF
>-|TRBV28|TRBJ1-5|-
TGTGCCAGCGTCCGGGAATACAATCAGCCCCAGCATTTT
CASVREYNQPQHF
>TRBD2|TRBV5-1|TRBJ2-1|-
TGCGCCAGCAGGTCTAGCGGGAGTTTTAATGAGCAGTTCTTC
CASRSSGSFNEQFF
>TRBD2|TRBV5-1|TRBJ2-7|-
TGCGCCAGCAGCTTGGCAGCGGGAGACTCCTACGAGCAGTACTTC
CASSLAAGDSYEQYF
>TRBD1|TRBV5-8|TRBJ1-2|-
TGTGCCAGCAGCTTGGGACAGGGAGTCGGTGGCTACACCTTC
CASSLGQGVGGYTF
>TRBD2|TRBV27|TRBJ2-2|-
TGTGCCAGCCGAGCGGGAGCTGCGAACACCGGGGAGCTGTTTTTT
CASRAGAANTGELFF
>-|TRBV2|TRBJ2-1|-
TGTGCCAGCTCGGAACAGGAGCCGAATGAGCAGTTCTTC
CASSEQEPNEQFF
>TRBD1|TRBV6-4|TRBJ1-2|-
TGTGCCAGGAACAGGGGAGGTCACTATGGCTACACCTTC
CARNRGGHYGYTF
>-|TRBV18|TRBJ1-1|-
TGTGCCACCCAGAACAGGAACACTGAAGCTTTCTTT
CATQNRNTEAFF
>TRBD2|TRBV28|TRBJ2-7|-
TGTGCCAGCAGTCAAGGACTAGCGGGAGGGTGGGAGCAGTACTTC
CASSQGLAGGWEQYF
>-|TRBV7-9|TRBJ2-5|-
TGTGCCAGCAGCCCCCAGGGGGAGACCCAGTACTTC
CASSPQGETQYF
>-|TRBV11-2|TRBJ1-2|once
TGTGCCAGCAGCTTAGATTTTGGCATAAGCTATGGCTACACCTTC
CASSLDFGISYGYTF
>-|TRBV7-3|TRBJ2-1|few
TGTGCCAGCAGCTTAAGGGGCCAGGGGAATGAGCAGTTCTTC
CASSLRGQGNEQFF
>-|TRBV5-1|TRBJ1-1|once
TGCGCCAGCAGCTCCTCTCAGGGCCTTGAAGCTTTCTTT
CASSSSQGLEAFF